The 21 T cell receptor beta chains presented below share a single source sample, sequenced in a study of shared clonotypes between healthy human individuals (dated by TCRdb to 2020 to 2021). Libraries were constructed by the immunoSEQ multiplex PCR assay. The clones in this table, taken by TCRdb from immuneACCESS, are in-frame only. Not every clone is retained; where verified, under half of the shortfall comes from an unresolved V gene, and the cause of the rest is unknown. In all, the sample holds roughly 2.6 million clones, and roughly nine tenths of those were seen once. Together, the top ten hold 0.14% of the sample. Sequencing used naive CD4+ T cells sorted from blood. The cell subset or site label for this specimen denotes: CD45RA+ positively selected. Receptors were obtained from a man between 18 and 35 years old in good health.

J is TRBJ2-7 and V is TRBV15; the match to TRBD2 covers 9 bases. The CDR3 extends over 19 amino acids. J was trimmed by 1 base and V by 0 bases; bases with no gene match: 13. In germline, CDR1 is LNHNV, CDR2 YYDKDF (reference sequence). In DNA, the CDR3 is TGTGCCACCAGCAGAGATAGGGGGACACTGACTAGCGGTTCCTACGAGCAGTACTTC. Amino acid sequence: CATSRDRGTLTSGSYEQYF.

The V and J genes are TRBV30 and TRBJ2-1, with D possibly being TRBD1 or TRBD2 (5 bases each). The CDR3 loop spans 14 amino acids. CDR1 GTSNPN and CDR2 SVGIG come from the germline V gene (reference sequence). The V gene lost 4 bases and the J gene lost 0 bases, with 10 bases spanning the gap. CDR3 nucleotides: TGTGCCTGGAAGGGGAGCCGCTCCTACAATGAGCAGTTCTTC. It codes for CAWKGSRSYNEQFF.

The chain has TRBV5-4 and TRBJ2-3; D assignment may be TRBD1 or TRBD2 (5 bases each). The V end was cut by 0 bases, the J end by 4 bases, with 15 bases between. Germline V gene lookup returns CDR1 SGHNT and CDR2 YYREEE (reference sequence). The CDR3 runs 16 residues. CDR3 residues: CASSLGWERGADTQYF. In DNA, the CDR3 is TGTGCCAGCAGCTTGGGGTGGGAACGAGGGGCAGATACGCAGTATTTT. Drawing the rest from reference TRBV5-4 and TRBJ2-3, the complete variable domain is ETGVTQSPTHLIKTRGQQVTLRCSSQSGHNTVSWYQQALGQGPQFIFQYYREEENGRGNFPPRFSGLQFPNYSSELNVNALELDDSALYLCASSLGWERGADTQYFGPGTRLTVL.

As to this clone: The same CDR3 also results from other DNA sequences found in this sample. The chain has TRBV18 and TRBJ1-2, with D uncertain. The CDR3 contains 13 residues. V lost 3 bases and J lost 2, with 7 bases in between. Germline values: CDR1 KGHSH, CDR2 LQKENI. For the CDR3, the DNA is TGTGCCAGCTCACCTAACGCGAACTATGGCTACACCTTC. It encodes CASSPNANYGYTF. The entire variable domain, with the rest obtained from reference TRBV18 and TRBJ1-2, is as follows: NAGVMQNPRHLVRRRGQEARLRCSPMKGHSHVYWYRQLPEEGLKFMVYLQKENIIDESGMPKERFSAEFPKEGPSILRIQQVVRGDSAAYFCASSPNANYGYTFGSGTRLTVV.

The V and J genes are TRBV27 and TRBJ1-1; 8 positions match TRBD1. This CDR3 has 16 amino acids. The germline V gene encodes CDR1 MNHEY and CDR2 SMNVEV (reference sequence). V was clipped by 5 bases and J by 4 bases; unmatched bases: 12. This CDR3 is CASSIVQTGVGTEAFF. The CDR3, as DNA: TGTGCCAGCAGTATCGTTCAGACAGGGGTCGGCACTGAAGCTTTCTTT.

Of note for this clone: This sample includes further DNA sequences coding for the same CDR3. This chain joins TRBV18 and TRBJ2-3; D is unclear. Germline values: CDR1 KGHSH, CDR2 LQKENI. V was cut by 1 base and J by 3 bases, with 2 bases left in between. There are 12 residues in the CDR3. The CDR3 sequence is CASSPRTDTQYF. The CDR3 coding sequence is TGTGCCAGCTCACCACGTACAGATACGCAGTATTTT.

CDR3 nucleotides: TGTGCCAGCAGTTGGAGGACCTACGAGCAGTACTTC. Translating gives CASSWRTYEQYF. V gene TRBV5-6 combines with J gene TRBJ2-7, with a weak D call TRBD2 (5 bases). The germline V gene encodes CDR1 SGHDT and CDR2 YYEEEE. Trimming removed 5 bases at V and 2 bases at J, with 8 bases between. CDR3 length equals 12 residues. The full variable domain, completed using reference TRBV5-6 and TRBJ2-7, is DAGVTQSPTHLIKTRGQQVTLRCSPKSGHDTVSWYQQALGQGPQFIFQYYEEEERQRGNFPDRFSGHQFPNYSSELNVNALLLGDSALYLCASSWRTYEQYFGPGTRLTVT.

The chain employs TRBV5-1 and TRBJ2-5; 9 bases line up with TRBD2. Germline values: CDR1 SGHRS, CDR2 YFSETQ. Trimming at V came to 0 bases and at J to 4 bases, leaving 4 bases not matched to a gene. The CDR3 runs 15 residues. The CDR3 region is CASSLDGSGRETQYF. The CDR3 DNA follows: TGCGCCAGCAGCTTGGATGGTAGCGGGAGAGAGACCCAGTACTTC.

The chain carries TRBV11-2 and TRBJ1-1, with D hard to call. Germline V gene lookup returns CDR1 SGHAT and CDR2 FQNNGV. The CDR3 is 14 residues long. V was trimmed by 2 bases and J by 4 bases, leaving 11 bases between them. CDR3 bases: TGTGCCAGCAGCTTAAGTCTGGGAGGCACTGAAGCTTTCTTT. This encodes CASSLSLGGTEAFF.

J is TRBJ2-5 and V is TRBV30; D might be TRBD2 (7 bases). Trimming took 4 bases from V and 4 from J, leaving 19 bases between them. CDR1 and CDR2 (germline): GTSNPN, SVGIG (reference sequence). The CDR3 runs to 15 residues. The DNA for the CDR3 is TGTGCCTGGACCAGGGGAGGGTCCCAGGGAGAGACCCAGTACTTC. Encoded protein: CAWTRGGSQGETQYF.

The chain couples TRBV5-1 to TRBJ2-7, with D possibly being TRBD1 or TRBD2 (5 bases each). The length of the CDR3 is 14 residues. Germline V gene sequence: CDR1 SGHRS, CDR2 YFSETQ. With 6 bases removed from V and 5 bases from J, the gap between germline ends came to 18 bases. The CDR3 nucleotides are TGCGCCAGCACTCCCGGGACCCTCGTGAACGAGCAGTACTTC. Protein product: CASTPGTLVNEQYF.

The chain has TRBV9 and TRBJ2-3; D not resolved. V was shortened by 0 bases and J by 0 bases, with 11 bases between the two germline ends. The germline gives CDR1 SGDLS, CDR2 YYNGEE. This CDR3 is built from 16 residues. The DNA of the CDR3 is TGTGCCAGCAGCGTAGGAAATTTAGGCAGCACAGATACGCAGTATTTT. This sequence encodes CASSVGNLGSTDTQYF. Together with reference TRBV9 and TRBJ2-3, the CDR3 gives the full variable domain: DSGVTQTPKHLITATGQRVTLRCSPRSGDLSVYWYQQSLDQGLQFLIQYYNGEERAKGNILERFSAQQFPDLHSELNLSSLELGDSALYFCASSVGNLGSTDTQYFGPGTRLTVL.

V is TRBV6-1 and J is TRBJ2-7, with 7 bases matching TRBD2. CDR1 is MNHNS, CDR2 SASEGT, per germline. The CDR3 is 15 amino acids. V was clipped by 6 bases and J by 4 bases; unmatched bases: 12. The CDR3 loop reads CASSYIGAGAYEQYF. DNA for the CDR3: TGTGCCAGCAGCTACATCGGGGCGGGAGCTTACGAGCAGTACTTC.

This chain connects TRBV11-2 to TRBJ2-3, with D hard to call. CDR1 is SGHAT and CDR2 is FQNNGV in the germline V gene. The CDR3 is 15 amino acids. V was trimmed by 6 bases and J by 2 bases, leaving 15 bases between them. The CDR3 here is CASSPTPLATDTQYF. CDR3 nucleotide sequence: TGTGCCAGCAGTCCTACCCCGTTGGCCACAGATACGCAGTATTTT.

The chain carries TRBV28 and TRBJ1-2; 10 bases are shared with TRBD1. Germline values: CDR1 MDHEN, CDR2 SYDVKM. There are 14 residues in the CDR3. V was clipped by 6 bases and J by 5 bases; unmatched bases: 6. CDR3 in amino acids: CASSPDRGTYGYTF. CDR3 coding DNA: TGTGCCAGCAGCCCGGACAGGGGGACTTATGGCTACACCTTC.

V gene TRBV7-2 combines with J gene TRBJ2-1; the match to TRBD2 covers 8 bases. V lost 5 bases to trimming and J lost 4 bases; unmatched junction nucleotides: 7. This CDR3 is built from 15 residues. Germline CDR1 and CDR2: SGHTA and FQGNSA. Here the CDR3 reads CASSPQGLEYNEQFF. The CDR3 DNA is TGTGCCAGCAGCCCCCAGGGACTAGAATACAATGAGCAGTTCTTC.

This sequence joins TRBV11-2 and TRBJ1-2; tentative D call: TRBD1 (5 bases). The ends were cut back, 0 bases at V and 6 bases at J, with 14 bases in the middle. CDR3 length: 15 amino acids. Germline CDR1 reads SGHAT; CDR2 reads FQNNGV. CDR3 in amino acids: CASSLDRPGDHGYTF. The CDR3 bases are TGTGCCAGCAGCTTAGATAGACCTGGGGACCATGGCTACACCTTC.

V and J are TRBV28 and TRBJ2-3; tentative D call: TRBD2 (6 bases). Trimming left V 7 bases short and J 4 bases short, with 18 bases between. Germline V gene data show CDR1 as MDHEN and CDR2 as SYDVKM. There are 15 residues in the CDR3. This CDR3 reads CASTKKGRFPDTQYF. CDR3 nucleotide sequence: TGTGCCAGCACCAAGAAAGGGAGGTTCCCAGATACGCAGTATTTT.

The chain combines TRBV7-7 with TRBJ2-2; D may be TRBD2 (6 bases). The CDR3 loop spans 13 amino acids. CDR1 and CDR2 (germline): SSHAT, FNYEAQ (reference sequence). CDR3 sequence (DNA): TGTGCTAGCGGTCCCAAGAACACCGGGGAGCTGTTTTTT. Protein: CASGPKNTGELFF.

Comments on this clone: At the DNA level, this CDR3 is encoded by other sequences in the same sample as well. The chain has TRBV29-1 and TRBJ2-5, with 7 nucleotides matching TRBD2. The CDR3 contains 11 residues. Germline V gene lookup returns CDR1 SQVTM and CDR2 ANQGSEA. With V trimmed by 6 bases and J by 2 bases, 0 bases remained unmatched. The CDR3 is CSVGGQETQYF. CDR3 DNA sequence: TGCAGCGTCGGGGGGCAAGAGACCCAGTACTTC.

The V and J genes are TRBV28 and TRBJ2-3, with D possibly TRBD1 on 5 matching bases. Looked up from germline, CDR1 is MDHEN and CDR2 is SYDVKM. This CDR3 contains 11 residues. The ends were cut back, 6 bases at V and 8 bases at J, with 9 bases in the middle. The CDR3 sequence is CASSQQGTQYF. CDR3 bases: TGTGCCAGCAGCCAGCAGGGTACGCAGTATTTT. Full variable domain (outside the CDR3, taken from reference TRBV28 and TRBJ2-3): DVKVTQSSRYLVKRTGEKVFLECVQDMDHENMFWYRQDPGLGLRLIYFSYDVKMKEKGDIPEGYSVSREKKERFSLILESASTNQTSMYLCASSQQGTQYFGPGTRLTVL.